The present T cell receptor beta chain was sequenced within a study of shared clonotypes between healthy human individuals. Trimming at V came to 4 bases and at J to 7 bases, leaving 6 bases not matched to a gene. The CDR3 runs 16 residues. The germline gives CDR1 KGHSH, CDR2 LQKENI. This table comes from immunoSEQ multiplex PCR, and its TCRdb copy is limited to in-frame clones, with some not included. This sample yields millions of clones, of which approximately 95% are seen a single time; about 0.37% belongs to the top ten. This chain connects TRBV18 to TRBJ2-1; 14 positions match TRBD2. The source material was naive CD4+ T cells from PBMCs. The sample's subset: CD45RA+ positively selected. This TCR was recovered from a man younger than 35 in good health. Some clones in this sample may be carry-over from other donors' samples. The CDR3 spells CASSRGLAGANNEQFF. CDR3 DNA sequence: TGTGCCAGCTCACGGGGACTAGCGGGAGCGAATAATGAGCAGTTCTTC.